What follows are 28 T cell receptor beta chains derived from one specimen sequenced in a study of T cell responses to AZD1222 COVID-19 vaccine. TCRdb keeps only in-frame clones here, not all; method: immunoSEQ multiplex PCR. This sample yields 130,000 to 150,000 clones, of which 82% are seen a single time; roughly 4% belongs to the top ten. The starting material was peripheral blood, obtained on day 0 of MenACWY control vaccination. The receptors originated from an adult in good health.

The V and J genes are TRBV9 and TRBJ1-5, with D unresolved. The V end was cut by 0 bases, the J end by 2 bases, with 9 bases between. Germline lookup yields CDR1 SGDLS and CDR2 YYNGEE. This CDR3 comprises 15 residues. The CDR3 region is CASSVDGAGNQPQHF. CDR3 nucleotide sequence: TGTGCCAGCAGCGTAGATGGAGCGGGCAATCAGCCCCAGCATTTT.

The J gene is TRBJ1-2, the V gene TRBV5-5, with 10 bases lining up with TRBD1. The trim removed 5 bases at V and 8 bases at J, leaving 9 bases unmatched. The CDR3 sequence is 14 residues long. Germline V gene sequence: CDR1 SGHKS, CDR2 YYEKEE (reference sequence). The CDR3 protein is CASRTGTGDEGYTF. CDR3 coding DNA: TGTGCCAGCAGGACCGGGACAGGGGATGAGGGCTACACCTTC.

This chain links TRBV7-8 with TRBJ2-6; D is possibly TRBD2 (6 bases). The CDR3 loop spans 18 amino acids. Germline loops: CDR1 SGHVS, CDR2 FQNEAQ. Trimming left V 5 bases short and J 2 bases short, with 19 bases between. The CDR3, as DNA: TGTGCCAGCAGCATTAGGGAGGCAGGGAAGGCTGGGGCCAACGTCCTGACTTTC. Protein sequence: CASSIREAGKAGANVLTF.

The chain is built from TRBV18 and TRBJ1-5, with D possibly being TRBD1 (6 bases). The CDR3 runs to 15 residues. The V end lost 3 bases, the J end lost 0 bases, and 9 bases lay between the germline ends. Germline V CDR1 and CDR2: KGHSH, LQKENI. CDR3 loop: CASSPTGPSNQPQHF. CDR3 nucleotide sequence: TGTGCCAGCTCACCCACAGGGCCTAGCAATCAGCCCCAGCATTTT.

With respect to this clone: The junction and the germline gene differ at one end; a read error may be behind it. The chain combines TRBV25-1 with TRBJ1-6; D ambiguous. The CDR3 consists of 12 residues. The germline V gene has CDR1 MGHDK and CDR2 SYGVNS. The CDR3 DNA is TGTGCCAGCACTGAAGGGAATTCACCCCTCCACTTT. This codes for CASTEGNSPLHF.

The chain employs TRBV14 and TRBJ2-2; D is possibly TRBD2 (6 bases). Trimming pared 0 bases from V and 7 bases from J, leaving 18 bases between. The CDR3 totals 17 residues. The germline CDR1 and CDR2 sequences are SGHDN and FVKESK. CDR3 sequence reads: CASSQDQRQGGGGELFF. Here the CDR3 DNA reads TGTGCCAGCAGCCAAGATCAACGGCAGGGAGGAGGCGGGGAGCTGTTTTTT.

J is TRBJ2-1 and V is TRBV7-9; maybe TRBD2 (6 bases). The CDR3 loop spans 14 amino acids. Germline CDR1 is SEHNR and CDR2 is FQNEAQ (reference sequence). Trimming took off 1 base at V and 8 bases at J, with 12 bases between the two ends. DNA of the CDR3: TGTGCCAGCAGCTTAGGTTGGGGGGACTATGAGCAGTTCTTC. Protein product: CASSLGWGDYEQFF.

V gene TRBV19 combines with J gene TRBJ2-2; no reliable D call. Looked up from germline, CDR1 is LNHDA and CDR2 is SQIVND (reference sequence). V was clipped by 2 bases and J by 4 bases, with 5 bases between them. The CDR3 consists of 13 residues. CDR3 sequence (DNA): TGTGCCAGTAGTATATCAGGCACCGGGGAGCTGTTTTTT. It yields the protein CASSISGTGELFF.

This chain uses TRBV2 with TRBJ1-2, with TRBD1 as a possible D gene (6 bases). The germline V gene encodes CDR1 SNHLY and CDR2 FYNNEI. V dropped 3 bases and J dropped 4 bases, with 12 bases sitting between them. This CDR3 spans 14 amino acids. CDR3 protein: CASSEGPRGYGYTF. The CDR3 DNA reads TGTGCCAGCAGTGAGGGACCCAGGGGCTATGGCTACACCTTC. The complete variable domain, with remaining parts taken from reference TRBV2 and TRBJ1-2, reads EPEVTQTPSHQVTQMGQEVILRCVPISNHLYFYWYRQILGQKVEFLVSFYNNEISEKSEIFDDQFSVERPDGSNFTLKIRSTKLEDSAMYFCASSEGPRGYGYTFGSGTRLTVV.

This clone has more than one count but fewer than ten. The chain uses TRBV3-1 (or the pseudogene TRBV3-2) and TRBJ2-7; D might be TRBD1 or TRBD2, each matching 5 bases. The CDR3 spans 13 residues. V lost 8 bases and J lost 0, with 11 bases in between. Germline CDR1 LGHDT, CDR2 YNNKEL (reference sequence). CDR3 bases: TGTGCCAGCGGGGGACGGAGCTCCTACGAGCAGTACTTC. It encodes CASGGRSSYEQYF.

The chain links TRBV5-6 to TRBJ1-2; maybe TRBD1 (5 bases). V lost 4 bases to trimming and J lost 6 bases, with 10 bases between them. The CDR3 totals 12 residues. CDR1 SGHDT and CDR2 YYEEEE come from the germline V gene. In DNA form, the CDR3 reads TGTGCCAGCAGCCCAGAGGGGAATGGCTACACCTTC. Protein product: CASSPEGNGYTF. The complete variable domain, with remaining parts taken from reference TRBV5-6 and TRBJ1-2, reads DAGVTQSPTHLIKTRGQQVTLRCSPKSGHDTVSWYQQALGQGPQFIFQYYEEEERQRGNFPDRFSGHQFPNYSSELNVNALLLGDSALYLCASSPEGNGYTFGSGTRLTVV.

This clone showed up just once. The chain recombines TRBV9 with TRBJ1-2, with 7 bases identical to TRBD1. V shed 4 bases, J shed 6 bases, and the junction held 12 bases outside the gene matches. This CDR3 has 15 amino acids. CDR1 SGDLS and CDR2 YYNGEE come from the germline V gene. CDR3 region: CASSPPGQSADGYTF. The CDR3 DNA sequence: TGTGCCAGCAGCCCTCCGGGACAGAGTGCAGATGGCTACACCTTC.

The CDR3 loop is CASSELWNTEAFF. The CDR3 DNA sequence: TGTGCCAGCAGTGAATTATGGAACACTGAAGCTTTCTTT. This rearrangement joins TRBV6-1 to TRBJ1-1; D remains ambiguous. Germline CDR1 reads MNHNS; CDR2 reads SASEGT. V lost 2 bases and J lost 1, with 5 bases in between. The CDR3 has 13 amino acids.

This chain joins TRBV13 and TRBJ2-7; TRBD2 matches at 7 bases. This CDR3 region has 16 residues. With 4 bases clipped from V and 0 bases from J, the junction kept 9 bases outside the gene matches. Germline lookup yields CDR1 PRHDT and CDR2 FYEKMQ (reference sequence). The DNA for the CDR3 is TGTGCCAGCAGCTCGCCATCAGCGGGGCTCTCCTACGAGCAGTACTTC. Translation gives CASSSPSAGLSYEQYF. Full variable domain (rest looked up from reference TRBV13 and TRBJ2-7): AAGVIQSPRHLIKEKRETATLKCYPIPRHDTVYWYQQGPGQDPQFLISFYEKMQSDKGSIPDRFSAQQFSDYHSELNMSSLELGDSALYFCASSSPSAGLSYEQYFGPGTRLTVT.

The rearrangement joins TRBV20-1 to TRBJ2-3, with TRBD1 matching 8 bases. Germline trimming cut 3 bases from V and 4 bases from J; bases unmatched to any gene: 12. This CDR3 is 16 amino acids long. CDR1 is DFQATT, CDR2 SNEGSKA, per germline (reference sequence). The CDR3 DNA reads TGCAGTGCTAGTCGGGTGCGACAGGGGATATCAGATACGCAGTATTTT. As protein: CSASRVRQGISDTQYF.

The V and J genes are TRBV5-1 and TRBJ2-1, with 11 bases aligning to TRBD1. V lost 3 bases and J lost 8; bases outside the gene matches: 4. Per the germline V gene, CDR1 is SGHRS and CDR2 is YFSETQ. The CDR3 is 14 residues long. The CDR3 region has the DNA TGCGCCAGCAGCTGGACAGGGGGCCACTATGAGCAGTTCTTC. This encodes CASSWTGGHYEQFF.

The chain is built from TRBV6-2 or TRBV6-3 and TRBJ2-1; 13 bases map to TRBD2. CDR1 and CDR2 from the germline V gene are MNHEY and SVGEGT. The CDR3 has 16 amino acids. Trimming at V came to 5 bases and at J to 10 bases, leaving 11 bases not matched to a gene. The CDR3 DNA sequence: TGTGCCAGCAGTCCATCCCGACTAGCGGGGGGATTGGAGCAGTTCTTC. It codes for CASSPSRLAGGLEQFF.

V is TRBV20-1 and J is TRBJ2-1; tentative D call: TRBD2 (5 bases). Germline lookup yields CDR1 DFQATT and CDR2 SNEGSKA (reference sequence). V lost 6 bases, J lost 5 bases, and 8 bases lay in between. The CDR3 has 11 residues. CDR3 DNA: TGCAGTGCGAGGACTCACAATGAGCAGTTCTTC. Translating it yields CSARTHNEQFF.

This CDR3 reads CASSENFQGVTNTEAFF. CDR3 sequence (DNA): TGTGCCAGCAGTGAAAATTTCCAGGGGGTAACGAACACTGAAGCTTTCTTT. The chain recombines TRBV6-1 with TRBJ1-1; 7 bases line up with TRBD1. Germline CDR1 reads MNHNS; CDR2 reads SASEGT. After removal of 2 bases from V and 1 base from J, the junction contained 10 bases not matched to a gene. The CDR3 is 17 residues long.

The chain uses TRBV6-5 and TRBJ1-1; 7 nucleotides align to TRBD1. Germline V gene sequence: CDR1 MNHEY, CDR2 SVGAGI. The CDR3 sequence is 15 residues long. Germline trimming cut 5 bases from V and 1 base from J; bases unmatched to any gene: 7. CDR3 DNA sequence: TGTGCCAGCAGTCCCCCGGGACAGCCGAACACTGAAGCTTTCTTT. Its translation: CASSPPGQPNTEAFF.

The chain uses TRBV5-1 and TRBJ1-2; 8 positions match TRBD1. The junction had 16 bases not matched to a gene; V was cut back by 4 bases and J by 8 bases. The CDR3 runs 16 residues. Germline loops: CDR1 SGHRS, CDR2 YFSETQ. CDR3 coding DNA: TGCGCCAGCAGCCTGGGGACAGGCGGCGGAGGATACGGCTACACCTTC. Translation gives CASSLGTGGGGYGYTF.

The V call is TRBV7-9, the J call TRBJ1-1; D is uncertain. In germline, CDR1 is SEHNR, CDR2 FQNEAQ (reference sequence). The CDR3 is made up of 12 amino acids. Trimming removed 1 base at V and 2 bases at J, with 2 bases between. The DNA of the CDR3 is TGTGCCAGCAGCTTAGTCAACACTGAAGCTTTCTTT. Protein product: CASSLVNTEAFF.

The chain has TRBV10-3 and TRBJ2-7, with TRBD1 matching 9 bases. The ends lost 2 bases at V and 5 bases at J; junction bases unmatched: 13. The CDR3 spans 17 residues. Per the germline V gene, CDR1 is ENHRY and CDR2 is SYGVKD. The CDR3 coding sequence is TGTGCCATCAGTGAGGGACCCTTCCCGGGACAGGGTGACGAGCAGTACGTC. Its translation: CAISEGPFPGQGDEQYV.

This chain links TRBV5-1 with TRBJ2-3; D gene uncertain. V lost 0 bases to trimming and J lost 0 bases, with 11 bases between them. The germline gives CDR1 SGHRS, CDR2 YFSETQ. The CDR3 consists of 16 residues. CDR3 amino acids: CASSLATRSSTDTQYF. CDR3 sequence (DNA): TGCGCCAGCAGCTTGGCTACACGGTCCAGCACAGATACGCAGTATTTT.

Written as DNA, the CDR3 is TGTGCCTGGATACAAGAAGTCGCTAACTATGGCTACACCTTC. Protein sequence: CAWIQEVANYGYTF. The V gene is TRBV30, the J gene TRBJ1-2; D ambiguous. Trimming took off 4 bases at V and 0 bases at J, with 12 bases between the two ends. Germline assignment: CDR1 GTSNPN and CDR2 SVGIG (reference sequence). This CDR3 is built from 14 residues.

The chain joins TRBV5-1 to TRBJ1-6; D call uncertain. The CDR3 is made up of 16 amino acids. Looked up from germline, CDR1 is SGHRS and CDR2 is YFSETQ. V lost 5 bases and J lost 5, with 17 bases in between. The CDR3 region is CASSREDLGNNSPLHF. In nucleotides, the CDR3 is TGCGCCAGCAGTAGGGAGGACTTAGGGAATAATTCACCCCTCCACTTT.

V gene TRBV5-1 combines with J gene TRBJ1-2; TRBD1 matches at 8 bases. The CDR3 consists of 17 residues. From germline, CDR1 is SGHRS and CDR2 YFSETQ. The V segment lost 0 bases and the J segment 0 bases; nucleotides outside the gene matches: 7. The DNA of the CDR3 is TGCGCCAGCAGCTTGGACGGACAGGGTGTCGCTAACTATGGCTACACCTTC. As protein: CASSLDGQGVANYGYTF.

The table lists this clone with a few counts. The V call is TRBV5-1, the J call TRBJ2-3; 11 bases agree with TRBD2. The CDR3 has 16 amino acids. The germline CDR1 and CDR2 sequences are SGHRS and YFSETQ. V dropped 6 bases and J dropped 1; count of bases not matched to a gene: 7. The CDR3 region is CASTSLLAGGTDTQYF. CDR3 in DNA: TGCGCCAGCACCTCCCTACTAGCGGGGGGCACAGATACGCAGTATTTT.